This T cell receptor (beta chain) is drawn from a study of shared clonotypes between healthy human individuals. Study results and caveats: The authors expected sequencing depth to affect clonotype sharing among donors. The naive CD4 repertoires of a few donors were compared, and approximately 5% of clonotypes were shared. Non-shared clonotypes showed lower generation probabilities than clonotypes common to all four donors.

Subsets obtained from CD4+ cells comprised CD45RA+ naive and CD45RA-negative memory cells. V was pared by 1 base and J by 11 bases, with 8 bases of the junction left unmatched. In germline, CDR1 is GTSNPN, CDR2 SVGIG (reference sequence). The CDR3 is 13 amino acids. In its sample, this clone was seen once. Its target is unknown. The table came from immunoSEQ multiplex PCR; TCRdb's copy has only in-frame clones and leaves some out. The sample records about 2.4 million clones, over 85% being singletons. Sequenced: naive CD4+ T cells from PBMCs. Indicated subset: CD45RA+ positively selected. The chain is built from TRBV30 and TRBJ2-5; 9 bases fit TRBD2. The sequence came from a man in his late teens or twenties in good health. Some clones in this sample may be carry-over from other donors' samples. The CDR3 region is CAWSASGNREQYF. The CDR3 DNA sequence: TGTGCCTGGAGTGCTAGCGGGAATAGGGAGCAGTACTTC.